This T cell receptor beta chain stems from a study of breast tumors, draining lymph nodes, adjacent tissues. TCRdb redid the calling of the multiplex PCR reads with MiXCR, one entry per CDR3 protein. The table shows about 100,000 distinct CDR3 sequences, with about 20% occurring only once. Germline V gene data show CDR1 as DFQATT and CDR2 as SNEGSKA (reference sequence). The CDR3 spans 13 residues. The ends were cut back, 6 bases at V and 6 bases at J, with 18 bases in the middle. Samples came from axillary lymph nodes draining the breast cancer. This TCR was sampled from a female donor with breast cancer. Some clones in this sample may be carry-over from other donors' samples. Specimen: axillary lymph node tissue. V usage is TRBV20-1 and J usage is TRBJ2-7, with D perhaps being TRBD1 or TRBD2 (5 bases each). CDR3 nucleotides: TGCAGTGCGCCGATAGACCGGGGCCGCGAGCAGTACTTC. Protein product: CSAPIDRGREQYF.